This T cell receptor (beta chain) comes out of a study of response to subunit inactivated influenza vaccine (dated by TCRdb to between 2017 and 2018). About the full investigation: To follow how T cells responded to a trivalent subunit inactivated influenza vaccine, the researchers relied on deep quantitative profiling of the T cell receptor repertoire. Results and caveats for the whole study, not just this receptor: According to the authors, only a limited number of new T cells may be recruited by each seasonal influenza vaccination.

Library prep was done by RT-PCR. Data came from an Illumina HiSeq 2500. TCRdb reprocessed the public reads (quality trimming at Q25 with fastp, clone calling with MiXCR) and kept in-frame beta chains. A single entry per CDR3 protein holds the most common genes and DNA from its merged rows. This sample has 800,000 to 1,000,000 distinct CDR3 sequences in its table, and 21% of those were observed once. The top ten clonotypes cover about 10% of the sample. This clonotype has only a few counts. Its antigen is still unknown. Base qualities are not provided; no much larger clone lies one nucleotide away. CDR1 and CDR2 are drawn from the germline V gene: SGHAT, FQNNGV. V loses 5 bases of germline sequence and J loses 6 bases, and the interval between the two ends is 10 bases. CDR3 length: 13 amino acids, cysteine to phenylalanine. Just the 39-base CDR3 DNA is kept, in frame starting at base 1.

This TCR derives from a man in his forties or fifties who received an inactivated influenza vaccine. Donor details come from another sample of the same person, matched by shared clones. Material: PBMCs from blood, obtained roughly 5 days after vaccination. The chain joins TRBV11-2 to TRBJ2-2; no D gene is confidently identified. The CDR3 reads as follows: CASSTSFPGELFF. The nucleotide sequence reads TGTGCCAGCAGCACCTCCTTCCCCGGGGAGCTGTTTTTT.